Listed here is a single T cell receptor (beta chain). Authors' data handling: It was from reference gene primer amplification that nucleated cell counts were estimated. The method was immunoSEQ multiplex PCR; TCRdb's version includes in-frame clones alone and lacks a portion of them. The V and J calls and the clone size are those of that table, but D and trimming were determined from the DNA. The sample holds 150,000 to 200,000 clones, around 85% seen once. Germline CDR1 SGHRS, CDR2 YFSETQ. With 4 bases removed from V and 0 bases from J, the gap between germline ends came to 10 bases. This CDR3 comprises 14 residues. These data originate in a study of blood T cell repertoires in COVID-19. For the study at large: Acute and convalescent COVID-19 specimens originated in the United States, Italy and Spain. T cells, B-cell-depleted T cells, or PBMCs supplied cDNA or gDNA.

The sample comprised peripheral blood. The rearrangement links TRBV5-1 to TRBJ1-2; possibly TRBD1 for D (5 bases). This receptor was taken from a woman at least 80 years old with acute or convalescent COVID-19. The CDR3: CASSPDSPNYGYTF. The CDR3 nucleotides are TGCGCCAGCAGCCCTGACAGTCCTAACTATGGCTACACCTTC.